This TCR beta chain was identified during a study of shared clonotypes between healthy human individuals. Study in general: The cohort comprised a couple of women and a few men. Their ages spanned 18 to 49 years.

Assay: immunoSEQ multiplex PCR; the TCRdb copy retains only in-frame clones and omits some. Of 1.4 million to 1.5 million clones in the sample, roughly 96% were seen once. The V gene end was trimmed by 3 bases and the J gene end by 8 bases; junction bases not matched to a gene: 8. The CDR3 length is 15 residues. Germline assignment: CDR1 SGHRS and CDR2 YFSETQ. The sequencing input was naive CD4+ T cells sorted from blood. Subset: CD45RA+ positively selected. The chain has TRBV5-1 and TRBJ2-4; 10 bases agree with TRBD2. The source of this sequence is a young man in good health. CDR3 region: CASSSTSGSGDIQYF. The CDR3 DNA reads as TGCGCCAGCAGCTCGACTAGCGGGTCCGGAGACATTCAGTACTTC.